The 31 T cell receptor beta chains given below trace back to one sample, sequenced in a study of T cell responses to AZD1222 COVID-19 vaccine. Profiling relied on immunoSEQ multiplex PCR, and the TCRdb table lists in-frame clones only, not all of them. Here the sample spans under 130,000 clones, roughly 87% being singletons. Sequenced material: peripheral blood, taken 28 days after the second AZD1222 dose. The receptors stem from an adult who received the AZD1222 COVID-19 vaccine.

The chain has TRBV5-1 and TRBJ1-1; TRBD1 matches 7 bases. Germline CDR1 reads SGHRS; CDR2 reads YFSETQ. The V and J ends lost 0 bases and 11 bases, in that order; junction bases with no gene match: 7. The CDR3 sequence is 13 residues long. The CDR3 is CASSLGTGYDAFF. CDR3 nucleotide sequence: TGCGCCAGCAGCTTGGGGACAGGTTATGACGCTTTCTTT.

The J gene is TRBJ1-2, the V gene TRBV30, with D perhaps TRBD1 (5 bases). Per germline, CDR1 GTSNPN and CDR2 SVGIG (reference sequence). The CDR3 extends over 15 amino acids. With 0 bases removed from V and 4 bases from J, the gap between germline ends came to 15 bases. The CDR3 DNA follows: TGTGCCTGGAGTGTGTTTTCGGGGACGAGCTATGGCTACACCTTC. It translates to CAWSVFSGTSYGYTF.

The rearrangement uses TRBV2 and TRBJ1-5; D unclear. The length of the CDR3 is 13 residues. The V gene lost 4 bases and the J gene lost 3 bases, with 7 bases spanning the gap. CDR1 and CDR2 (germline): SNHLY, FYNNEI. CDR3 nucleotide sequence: TGTGCCAGCAGTGGGGATATCAATCAGCCCCAGCATTTT. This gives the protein CASSGDINQPQHF.

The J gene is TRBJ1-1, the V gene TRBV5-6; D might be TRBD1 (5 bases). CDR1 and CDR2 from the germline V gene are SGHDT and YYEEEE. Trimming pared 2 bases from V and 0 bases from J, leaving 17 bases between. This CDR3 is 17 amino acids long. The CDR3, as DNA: TGTGCCAGCAGCTTCAGGGCAACGAGGGAAATGAACACTGAAGCTTTCTTT. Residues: CASSFRATREMNTEAFF.

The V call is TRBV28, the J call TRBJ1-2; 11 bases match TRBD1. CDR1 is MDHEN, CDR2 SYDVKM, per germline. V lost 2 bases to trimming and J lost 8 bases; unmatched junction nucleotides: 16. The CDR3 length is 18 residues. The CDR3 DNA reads TGTGCCAGCAGTTTAGGACCGGGACAGGGGGTTGTTTTGCGGGGCTACACCTTC. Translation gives CASSLGPGQGVVLRGYTF.

CDR3 sequence: CASRWTGKSGNTIYF. In DNA form, the CDR3 reads TGTGCCAGCAGGTGGACAGGGAAGTCAGGAAACACCATATATTTT. This chain connects TRBV5-8 to TRBJ1-3; 8 nucleotides line up with TRBD1. V dropped 5 bases and J dropped 4; count of bases not matched to a gene: 8. CDR3 length equals 15 residues. The V gene's germline CDR1 is SGHTS and CDR2 YDEGEE. Using reference TRBV5-8 and TRBJ1-3 for the parts outside the CDR3, the full variable domain is EAGVTQSPTHLIKTRGQQATLRCSPISGHTSVYWYQQALGLGLQFLLWYDEGEERNRGNFPPRFSGRQFPNYSSELNVNALELEDSALYLCASRWTGKSGNTIYFGEGSWLTVV.

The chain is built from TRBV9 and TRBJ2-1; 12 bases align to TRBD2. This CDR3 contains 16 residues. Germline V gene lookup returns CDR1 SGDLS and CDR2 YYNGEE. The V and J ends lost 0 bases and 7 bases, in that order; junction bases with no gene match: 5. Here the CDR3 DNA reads TGTGCCAGCAGCGTAGATCCGACTAGCGGGAGAAATGAGCAGTTCTTC. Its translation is CASSVDPTSGRNEQFF.

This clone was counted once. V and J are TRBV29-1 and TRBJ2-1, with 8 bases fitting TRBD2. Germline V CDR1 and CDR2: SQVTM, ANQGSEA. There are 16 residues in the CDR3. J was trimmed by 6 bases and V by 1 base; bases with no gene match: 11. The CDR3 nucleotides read TGCAGCGTTGAAGGAGGGCGGGAGGCCCCACCCAATGAGCAGTTCTTC. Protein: CSVEGGREAPPNEQFF.

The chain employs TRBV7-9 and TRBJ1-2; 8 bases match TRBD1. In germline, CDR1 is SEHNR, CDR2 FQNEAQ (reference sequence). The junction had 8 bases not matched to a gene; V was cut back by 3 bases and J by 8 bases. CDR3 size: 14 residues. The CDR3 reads CASSFTGGSGGYTF. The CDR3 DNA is TGTGCCAGCAGCTTTACAGGGGGGTCTGGAGGCTACACCTTC.

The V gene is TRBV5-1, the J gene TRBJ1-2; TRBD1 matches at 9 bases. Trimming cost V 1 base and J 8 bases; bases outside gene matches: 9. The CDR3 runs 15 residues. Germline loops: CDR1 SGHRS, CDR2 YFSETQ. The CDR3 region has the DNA TGCGCCAGCAGCTTGACCCAGGGACAGGGAGAAGGCTACACCTTC. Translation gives CASSLTQGQGEGYTF.

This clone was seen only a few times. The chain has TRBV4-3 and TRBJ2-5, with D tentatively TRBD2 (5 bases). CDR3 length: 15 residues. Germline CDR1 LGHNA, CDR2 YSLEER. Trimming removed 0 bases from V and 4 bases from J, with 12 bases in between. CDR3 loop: CASSQEAGVGETQYF. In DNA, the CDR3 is TGCGCCAGCAGCCAAGAGGCCGGGGTCGGAGAGACCCAGTACTTC.

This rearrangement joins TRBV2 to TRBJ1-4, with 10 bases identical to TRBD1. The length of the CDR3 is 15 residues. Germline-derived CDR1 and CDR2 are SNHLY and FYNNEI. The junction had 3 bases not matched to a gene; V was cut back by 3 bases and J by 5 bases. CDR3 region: CASSEDRGYNEKLFF. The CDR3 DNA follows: TGTGCCAGCAGTGAGGACAGGGGGTACAATGAAAAACTGTTTTTT.

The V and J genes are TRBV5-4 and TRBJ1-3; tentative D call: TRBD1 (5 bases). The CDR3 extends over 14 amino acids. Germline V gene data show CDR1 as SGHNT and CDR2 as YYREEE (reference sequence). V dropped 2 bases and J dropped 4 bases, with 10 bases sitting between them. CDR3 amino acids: CASSFGGLGNTIYF. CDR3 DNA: TGTGCCAGCAGCTTTGGGGGTCTGGGAAACACCATATATTTT.

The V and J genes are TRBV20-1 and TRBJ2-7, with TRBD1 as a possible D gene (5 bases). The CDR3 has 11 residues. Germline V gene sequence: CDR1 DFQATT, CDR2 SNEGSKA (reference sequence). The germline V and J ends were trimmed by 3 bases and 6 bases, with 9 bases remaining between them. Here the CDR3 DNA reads TGCAGTGCTAGTAGCAGGGCCGAGCAGTACTTC. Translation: CSASSRAEQYF.

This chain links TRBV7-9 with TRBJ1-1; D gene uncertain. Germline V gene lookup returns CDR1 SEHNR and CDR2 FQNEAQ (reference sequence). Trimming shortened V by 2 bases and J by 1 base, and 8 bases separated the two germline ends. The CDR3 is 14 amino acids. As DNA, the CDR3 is TGTGCCAGCAGCTTACTTACACCGAACACTGAAGCTTTCTTT. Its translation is CASSLLTPNTEAFF.

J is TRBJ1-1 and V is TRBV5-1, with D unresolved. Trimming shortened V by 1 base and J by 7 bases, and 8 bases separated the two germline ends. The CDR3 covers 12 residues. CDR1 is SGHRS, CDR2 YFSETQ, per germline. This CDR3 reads CASSLNPNEAFF. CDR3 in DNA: TGCGCCAGCAGCTTGAACCCAAATGAAGCTTTCTTT.

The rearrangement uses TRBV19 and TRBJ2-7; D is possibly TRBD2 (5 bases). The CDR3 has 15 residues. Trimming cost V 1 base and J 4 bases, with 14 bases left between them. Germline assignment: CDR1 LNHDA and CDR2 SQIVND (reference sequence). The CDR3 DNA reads TGTGCCAGTAGTATAGGCCGGGATTTGATTTACGAGCAGTACTTC. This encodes CASSIGRDLIYEQYF.

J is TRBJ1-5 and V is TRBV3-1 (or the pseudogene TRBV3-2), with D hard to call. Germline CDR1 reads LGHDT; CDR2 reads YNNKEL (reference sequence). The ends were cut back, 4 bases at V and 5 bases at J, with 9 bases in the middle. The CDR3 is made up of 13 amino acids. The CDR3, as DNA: TGTGCCAGCAGCCCAGCGGATCATCAGCCCCAGCATTTT. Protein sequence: CASSPADHQPQHF.

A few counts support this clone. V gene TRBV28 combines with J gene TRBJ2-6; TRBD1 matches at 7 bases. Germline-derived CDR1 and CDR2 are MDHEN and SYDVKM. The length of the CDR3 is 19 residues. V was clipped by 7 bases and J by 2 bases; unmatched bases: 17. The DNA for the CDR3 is TGTGCCAGCACTCGGAAGGGGGCGTTACTAAGGGCTGGGGCCAACGTCCTGACTTTC. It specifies CASTRKGALLRAGANVLTF.

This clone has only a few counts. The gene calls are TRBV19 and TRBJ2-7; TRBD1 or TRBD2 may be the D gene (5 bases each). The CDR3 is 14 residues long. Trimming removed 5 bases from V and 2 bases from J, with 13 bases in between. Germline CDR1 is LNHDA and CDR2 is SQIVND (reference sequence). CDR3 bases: TGTGCCAGTAGTGCCGGGGACGGGACCTACGAGCAGTACTTC. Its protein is CASSAGDGTYEQYF.

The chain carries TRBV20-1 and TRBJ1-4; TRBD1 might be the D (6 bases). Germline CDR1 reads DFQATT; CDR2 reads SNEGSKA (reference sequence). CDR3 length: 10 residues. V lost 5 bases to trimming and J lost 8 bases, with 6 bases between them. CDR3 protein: CSAGQEKLFF. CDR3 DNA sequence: TGCAGTGCTGGACAGGAAAAACTGTTTTTT.

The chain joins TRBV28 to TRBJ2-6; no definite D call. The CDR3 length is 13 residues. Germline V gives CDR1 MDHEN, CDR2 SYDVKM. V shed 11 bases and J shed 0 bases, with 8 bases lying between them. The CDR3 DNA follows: TGTGCCGTCAAGAGCTCTGGGGCCAACGTCCTGACTTTC. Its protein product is CAVKSSGANVLTF.

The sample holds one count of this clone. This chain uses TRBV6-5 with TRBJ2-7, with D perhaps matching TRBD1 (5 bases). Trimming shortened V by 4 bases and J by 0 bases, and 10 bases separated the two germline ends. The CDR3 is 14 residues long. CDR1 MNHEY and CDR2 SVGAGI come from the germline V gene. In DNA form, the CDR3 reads TGTGCCAGCAGTTCCGACAGATTCTCCTACGAGCAGTACTTC. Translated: CASSSDRFSYEQYF.

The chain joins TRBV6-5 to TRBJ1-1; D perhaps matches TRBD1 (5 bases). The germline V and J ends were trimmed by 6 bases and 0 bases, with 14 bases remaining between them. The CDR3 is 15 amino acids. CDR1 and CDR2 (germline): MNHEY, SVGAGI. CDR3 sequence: CASRPDSFMNTEAFF. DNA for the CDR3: TGTGCCAGCAGACCCGACAGTTTCATGAACACTGAAGCTTTCTTT.

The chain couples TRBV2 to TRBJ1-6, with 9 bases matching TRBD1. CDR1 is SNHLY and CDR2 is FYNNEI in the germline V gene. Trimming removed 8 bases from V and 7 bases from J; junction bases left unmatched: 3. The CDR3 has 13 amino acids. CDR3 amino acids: CASRQGGNSPLHF. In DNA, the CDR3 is TGTGCCAGCCGACAGGGGGGGAATTCACCCCTCCACTTT.

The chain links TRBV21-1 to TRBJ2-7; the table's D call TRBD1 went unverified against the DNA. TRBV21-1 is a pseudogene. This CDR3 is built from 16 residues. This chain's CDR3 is CASSKDVTGTTYEQYF. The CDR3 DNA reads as TGTGCCAGCAGCAAAGACGTGACAGGGACCACCTACGAGCAGTACTTC.

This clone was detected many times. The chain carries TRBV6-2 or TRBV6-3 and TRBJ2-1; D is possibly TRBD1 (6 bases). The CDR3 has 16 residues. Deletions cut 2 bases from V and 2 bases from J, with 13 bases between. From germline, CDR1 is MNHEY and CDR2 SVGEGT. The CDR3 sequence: CASSYLPGQTYNEQFF. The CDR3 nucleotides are TGTGCCAGCAGTTACCTACCGGGACAAACCTACAATGAGCAGTTCTTC.

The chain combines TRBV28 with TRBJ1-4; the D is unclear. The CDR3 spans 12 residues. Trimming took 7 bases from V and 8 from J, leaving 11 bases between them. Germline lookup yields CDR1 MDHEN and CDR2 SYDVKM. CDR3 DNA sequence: TGTGCCAGCACCCACTATAGAGAAAAACTGTTTTTT. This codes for CASTHYREKLFF.

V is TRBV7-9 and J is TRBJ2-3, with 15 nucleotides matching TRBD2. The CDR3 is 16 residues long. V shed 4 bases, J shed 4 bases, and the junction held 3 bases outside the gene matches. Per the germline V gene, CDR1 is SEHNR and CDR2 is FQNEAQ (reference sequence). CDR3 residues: CASSSGLAGGSDTQYF. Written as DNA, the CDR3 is TGTGCCAGCAGCTCGGGACTAGCGGGAGGTTCAGATACGCAGTATTTT.

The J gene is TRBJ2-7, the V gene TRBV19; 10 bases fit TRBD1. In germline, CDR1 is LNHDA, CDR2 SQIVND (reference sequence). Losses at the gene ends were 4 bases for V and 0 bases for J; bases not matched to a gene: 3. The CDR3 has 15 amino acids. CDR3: CASSRGQGVSYEQYF. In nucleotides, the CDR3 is TGTGCCAGTAGTAGAGGACAGGGGGTCTCCTACGAGCAGTACTTC.

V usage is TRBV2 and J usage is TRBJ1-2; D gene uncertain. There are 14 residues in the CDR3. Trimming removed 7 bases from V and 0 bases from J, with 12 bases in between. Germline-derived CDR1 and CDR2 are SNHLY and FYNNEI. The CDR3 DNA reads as TGTGCCAGCATGTACAGTCCGGCTAACTATGGCTACACCTTC. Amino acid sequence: CASMYSPANYGYTF.